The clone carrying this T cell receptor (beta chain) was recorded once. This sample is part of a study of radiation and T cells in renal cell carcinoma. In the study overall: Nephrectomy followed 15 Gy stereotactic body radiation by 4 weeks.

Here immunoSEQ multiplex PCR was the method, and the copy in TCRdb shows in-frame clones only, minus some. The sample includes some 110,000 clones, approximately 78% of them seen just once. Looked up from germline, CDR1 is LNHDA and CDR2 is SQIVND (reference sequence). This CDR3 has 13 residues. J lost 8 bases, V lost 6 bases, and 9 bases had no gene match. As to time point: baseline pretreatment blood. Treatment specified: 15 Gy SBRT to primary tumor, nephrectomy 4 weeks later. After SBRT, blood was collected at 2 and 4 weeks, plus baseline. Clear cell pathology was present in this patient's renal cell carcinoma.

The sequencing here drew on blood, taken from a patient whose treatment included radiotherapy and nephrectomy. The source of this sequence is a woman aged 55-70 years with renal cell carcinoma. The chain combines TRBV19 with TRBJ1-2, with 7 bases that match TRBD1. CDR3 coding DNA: TGTGCCAGTAGCCCCCGACAGGGATCCGGCTACACCTTC. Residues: CASSPRQGSGYTF.